This T cell receptor (beta chain) was sequenced for a study of cytomegalovirus exposure and HLA in healthy donors (dated by TCRdb to about 2017). Study-level background: An earlier analysis of fewer than 750 of the donors reported 276 Gb of sequence data and roughly 120 million unique TCR beta sequences obtained from 180 million or so T cells. The later analysis used no new phenotypic data to find candidate immune exposures, relying instead on TCR beta sequences and their occurrence across donors. A separate validation cohort of 100 to 150 different subjects was used in addition to the roughly 670-subject first cohort. The number of typed donors differed by locus: roughly 620-630 for A, B, C, DRB1 and DQB1; 522 for DQA1; approximately 600 for DPA1; and about 450 for DPB1. The study used immunosequencing to profile the T cell repertoires of approximately 690 subjects and linked those repertoires to cytomegalovirus serostatus. HLA typing included class I and class II loci at four-digit resolution. The genetic ancestry cluster associated with self-reported Caucasian donors included 81% of the roughly 360 genotyped donors. A later genetic analysis took genome-wide SNP genotypes for about 55% of the roughly 700 donors and used that subset as a discovery cohort. High-throughput TCR immunosequencing, statistical association of individual TCRs with disease status, and machine learning were combined to predict cytomegalovirus infection status. About five DR-DQ haplotypes were treated as single units for association and clustering because of strong linkage in the cohort. An early release that covered about 600 HLA-typed donors contained 250 to 350 gigabases of sequencing data and tens of millions of unique TCR sequences. Among about 400 genotyped donors of the cohort, an average of roughly 230,000 unique TCR beta nucleotide sequences was sequenced per donor, of which approximately 19% were non-productive. To study patterns of TCR occurrence, a later analysis re-analyzed previously published TCR beta repertoires from around 700 donors and added high-resolution HLA genotyping. Donor age, sex, ethnicity and CMV serostatus were collected together with the repertoire data. The study was designed to test whether signatures of past pathogen exposure could be identified by cataloging public T cell receptors. All discovery cohort repertoires had been generated on a single sequencing platform. An earlier analysis of about 600 of the donors used high-throughput TCR beta sequencing to judge whether each TCR beta V gene segment behaved as functional or pseudogenic.

The CDR3 has 15 amino acids, counting the end cysteine and phenylalanine. Of the read, only the CDR3 DNA is kept; its 45 bases are in frame from base 1. Looking up the germline V gene (reference sequence) yields CDR1 MNHEY and CDR2 SMNVEV. Germline trimming: 3 bases from V, 3 bases from J; junction bases outside gene matches: 5. A note on this clone: Its antigen is unknown. No qualities accompany the bases; no much larger clone lies one base away.

Here is what the overall study found, with its caveats: According to a later analysis, TCR association rates differed among HLA loci, with DRB1 alleles showing the most associated TCRs and HLA-C alleles showing the fewest. The only immune exposure information available for the cohort was CMV serostatus. The sequencing pipeline was judged likely to have produced a cluster of highly shared sequence variants as a technical artifact. A later genetic analysis reported fewer N-insertions in productive TCRs among donors in an Asian-associated ancestry cluster than the roughly 700-donor mean. In both the original and validation cohorts, the classifier was reported to diagnose cytomegalovirus status with high specificity and sensitivity. In vitro tests confirmed that a few of the cytomegalovirus-associated TCR beta chains recognize cytomegalovirus antigens. In a later analysis, HLA-associated TCR beta chains showed more clonal expansion and lower generation probabilities than non-associated chains that were equally common. Because some donors lacked HLA typing at each locus, the association tests relied only on the typed subset. Assigning TCR associations to individual alleles was difficult when HLA alleles, especially DR and DQ, strongly co-occurred. Sequencing depth was assumed to be roughly uniform across donors in the presence/absence analyses, though that assumption may not hold. A further reported finding was that TCR beta sequences accurately predicted the HLA-A and HLA-B alleles for most subjects in the first cohort. In this cohort, only TCR beta chains were sequenced, and detectable features were limited by the absence of alpha or paired-chain data. According to a later analysis, most CMV-associated TCR beta chains appeared to be HLA-restricted, and the HLA associations seemed to be driven largely by CMV exposure. Most TCR sequences were seen in very few donors, while some public TCRs were found in many individuals. The authors suggested that the approach could potentially be extended to other disease states and immunological phenotypes. A later genetic analysis associated a missense DCLRE1C variant with V-gene and J-gene trimming of TCR beta chains, and an independent cohort replicated the association. In a later analysis, 16,951 TCR beta sequences were associated with specific HLA alleles at a false discovery rate of 0.05. In the study, 164 TCR beta chains were listed as associated with cytomegalovirus. The earlier analysis of some 540 of the donors excluded roughly 16 rarely observed V segments, including chromosome 9 orphons, because counts were too low. Broadly in line with IMGT annotations, most TCR beta V segments showed up in productive rearrangements about 87% or about 30% of the time in an earlier analysis of about 500 of the donors. The 87-base-pair reads could not distinguish some IMGT-functional V segments, including TRBV6-2 and TRBV6-3, so those segments were excluded. Correlated functional status among segregating V segments might be attributable to linkage disequilibrium, but an unknown experimental factor could not be ruled out. A later analysis reported that several top co-occurrence clusters appeared linked to parvovirus B19, influenza, CMV and Epstein-Barr virus.

In total, just over 650 healthy bone marrow donors made up the cohort. Cohort members were all nominally healthy when sampled, although unrecorded immune exposures were likely present. The donor was CMV seronegative and belonged to the group of 350 to 400 seronegative cohort members. A peripheral blood sample was collected from each donor, and TCR beta sequencing was performed on peripheral blood mononuclear cells. The Qiagen DNeasy Blood Extraction Kit was used to extract genomic DNA from the blood cell samples. Library method: the immunoSEQ multiplex PCR assay. For the multiplex PCR, a mixture combining 60 forward primers for TCR Vbeta segments and 13 reverse primers for TCR Jbeta segments was used. The CDR3 region of rearranged TCR beta genes was amplified from genomic DNA by a multiplex PCR assay. The amplified TCR beta libraries were sequenced on the Illumina HiSeq System as 87-base-pair reads. As for how the authors treated the data: A later analysis tallied some 79 million unique TCR beta chains across the 660 or so repertoires, and roughly 11 million of those chains were shared by two or more donors. To remove PCR and sequencing errors, raw reads were error-corrected and collapsed into unique sequences using a nearest-neighbor algorithm that merged closely related sequences. To assign V, D and J gene segments, CDR3 sequences were aligned to IMGT reference sequences. For a sequence to be retained, a match of at least six nucleotides was required to both a V gene segment and a J gene segment. Rearrangements were classified as productive when the CDR3 lacked stop codons and remained in frame with V and J, and all other rearrangements were classified as non-productive. Following IMGT convention, CDR3 was defined as the stretch from the second conserved V-encoded cysteine to the conserved J-encoded phenylalanine. The earlier analysis of 550 to 650 of the donors excluded any sequence lacking an unambiguous match to a single V gene segment. In an earlier analysis of 587 of the donors, a V segment was called functional when productive rearrangements were above 56.7%, and segregating when the standard deviation between donors exceeded 5%. A statistical classification framework was built to diagnose cytomegalovirus status from the catalog of TCR beta chain sequences. In a later analysis, V and J genes were assigned by comparing TCR nucleotide sequences against IMGT/GENE-DB human TR gene sequences. The TCRdist pipeline was used in a later analysis to assign CDR3 sequences and most-parsimonious VDJ recombination scenarios. In a later analysis, every TCR beta chain was defined by the combination of its CDR3 amino acid sequence and its V-gene family, and reads without a unique V-gene family were dropped. In a later analysis, 500 to 650 highly shared, low-generation-probability nucleotide sequences were removed to address suspected cross-contamination and a sequencing artifact. For each public chain, a later analysis derived a clonal expansion index from normalized ranks of inferred template counts within each repertoire. In a later analysis, generation probabilities were computed using a VDJ recombination model fitted to out-of-frame rearrangements, and the results were checked against IGoR. Hypergeometric tests were used in a later analysis to score TCR-TCR, TCR-HLA and TCR-CMV co-occurrence, with a repertoire-size bias correction applied to the TCR pairs. To estimate false discovery rates, a later analysis permuted the HLA or CMV assignments 20 times. In a later analysis, co-occurring TCRs were grouped using DBSCAN, and TCRdist sequence similarity was added for clustering within HLA-allele-positive subsets. Co-occurrence clustering excluded repertoires with fewer than 30,000 or more than 120,000 public chains, plus five with anomalous nucleotide sharing. TCRdb took this table from immuneACCESS and kept in-frame rearrangements with V and J called. Such tables lack part of the clones; where checked against another copy, unresolved V genes explain under half of the gap, and the rest is unexplained. Clonal size and the V and J genes are those of that table, whereas D and trimming came from the DNA. Present in this sample are tens of thousands of clones, roughly 79% of which were seen just once. Jointly, the top ten make up around 6% of the sample.

The receptor chain draws on TRBV27 and TRBJ2-5; 9 middle bases align to TRBD2. The sequenced material came from PBMCs. The receptor was isolated from a middle-aged man in good health and CMV-seronegative. The CDR3 amino acid sequence is: CASSFSTSGKETQYF. The nucleotide sequence is TGTGCCAGCAGTTTCTCGACTAGCGGAAAAGAGACCCAGTACTTC.